The clone carrying this T cell receptor beta chain has a handful of counts. These data belong to a study of CD8 T cells in ankylosing spondylitis. The CDR3 contains 16 residues. From germline, CDR1 is SGHTA and CDR2 FQGNSA. Trimming stripped 5 bases from V and 4 bases from J, with 18 bases between. TCRdb recomputed calls from the 5' RACE reads with MiXCR, one row per CDR3 protein. The sample shows 200,000 to 300,000 distinct CDR3 sequences, roughly 8.2% of them seen only once. The receptor comes from a female donor with ankylosing spondylitis or in good health (not recorded which). The sample taken for sequencing was blood, either unsorted or a sorted T cell fraction (not recorded which). The chain has TRBV7-2 and TRBJ2-1; D perhaps matches TRBD2 (6 bases). The CDR3 DNA reads TGTGCCAGCAGCCTATCTTTGCGGGACTCGTACAATGAGCAGTTCTTC. Its translation is CASSLSLRDSYNEQFF.